The following is a T cell receptor (beta chain) sequence with its context. This sample was taken from a study of T cell changes during pregnancy in multiple sclerosis. The germline V gene encodes CDR1 SQVTM and CDR2 ANQGSEA. Trimming cost V 5 bases and J 1 base, with 14 bases left between them. The CDR3 covers 14 residues. Profiling relied on immunoSEQ multiplex PCR, and the TCRdb table lists in-frame clones only, not all of them. The sample holds some 140,000 clones, roughly 96% seen once. The sequenced sample was peripheral blood, obtained after pregnancy. V gene TRBV29-1 combines with J gene TRBJ1-1; a possible D gene is TRBD1 (6 bases). The clonotype originates from a female donor with multiple sclerosis, enrolled in a pregnancy study. The CDR3 nucleotides read TGCAGCGTTAGTTGGGGGCAGAAGAACACTGAAGCTTTCTTT. Amino acid sequence: CSVSWGQKNTEAFF. Full variable domain (missing parts from reference TRBV29-1 and TRBJ1-1): SAVISQKPSRDICQRGTSLTIQCQVDSQVTMMFWYRQQPGQSLTLIATANQGSEATYESGFVIDKFPISRPNLTFSTLTVSNMSPEDSSIYLCSVSWGQKNTEAFFGQGTRLTVV.